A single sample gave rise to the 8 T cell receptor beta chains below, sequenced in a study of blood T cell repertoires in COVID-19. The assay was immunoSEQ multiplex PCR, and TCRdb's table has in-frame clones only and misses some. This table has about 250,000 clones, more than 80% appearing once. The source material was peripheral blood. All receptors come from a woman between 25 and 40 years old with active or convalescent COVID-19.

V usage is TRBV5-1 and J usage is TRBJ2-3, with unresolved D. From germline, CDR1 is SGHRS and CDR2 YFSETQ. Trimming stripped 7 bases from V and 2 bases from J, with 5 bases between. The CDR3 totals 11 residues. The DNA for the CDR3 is TGCGCCAGCTCTATCACAGATACGCAGTATTTT. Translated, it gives CASSITDTQYF.

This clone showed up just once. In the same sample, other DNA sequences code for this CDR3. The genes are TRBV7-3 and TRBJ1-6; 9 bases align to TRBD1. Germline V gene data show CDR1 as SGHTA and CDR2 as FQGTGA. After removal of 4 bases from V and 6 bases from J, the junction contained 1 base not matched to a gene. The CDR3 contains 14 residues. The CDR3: CASSSTGGNSPLHF. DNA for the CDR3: TGTGCCAGCAGCTCGACAGGGGGTAATTCACCCCTCCACTTT.

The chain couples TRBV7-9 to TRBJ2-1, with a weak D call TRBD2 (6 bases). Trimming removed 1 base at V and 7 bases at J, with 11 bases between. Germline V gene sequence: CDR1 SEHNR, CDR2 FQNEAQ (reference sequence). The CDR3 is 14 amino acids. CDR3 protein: CASSLDGGRNEQFF. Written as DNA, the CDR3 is TGTGCCAGCAGCTTAGACGGGGGTAGAAATGAGCAGTTCTTC.

The chain's CDR3 is CASSSRTDGYTF. The CDR3 DNA reads TGTGCCAGTAGTTCCAGGACAGATGGCTACACCTTC. The chain combines TRBV19 with TRBJ1-2, with D possibly matching TRBD1 (6 bases). This CDR3 has 12 residues. Trimming removed 5 bases from V and 6 bases from J, with 10 bases in between. CDR1 and CDR2 from the germline V gene are LNHDA and SQIVND (reference sequence).

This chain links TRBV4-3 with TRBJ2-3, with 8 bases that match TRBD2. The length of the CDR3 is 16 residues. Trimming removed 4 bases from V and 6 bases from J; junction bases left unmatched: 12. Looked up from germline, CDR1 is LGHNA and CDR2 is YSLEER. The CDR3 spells CASSRQTGTRRDTQYF. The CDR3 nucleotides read TGCGCCAGCAGCCGCCAAACGGGGACTAGAAGGGATACGCAGTATTTT.

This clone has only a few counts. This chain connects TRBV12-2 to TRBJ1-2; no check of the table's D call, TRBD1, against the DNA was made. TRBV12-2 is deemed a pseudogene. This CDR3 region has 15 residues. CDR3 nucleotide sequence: TGTGCAAGTCGCTTAGCGGGGGACAGGGACTATGGCTACACCTTC. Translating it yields CASRLAGDRDYGYTF.

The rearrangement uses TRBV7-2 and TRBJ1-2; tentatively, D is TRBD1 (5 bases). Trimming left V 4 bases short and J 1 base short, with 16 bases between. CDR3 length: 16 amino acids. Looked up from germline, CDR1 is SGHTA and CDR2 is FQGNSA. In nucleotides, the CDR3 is TGTGCCAGCAGCTCTCGTGGGGGGGAAGTTAACTATGGCTACACCTTC. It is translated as CASSSRGGEVNYGYTF. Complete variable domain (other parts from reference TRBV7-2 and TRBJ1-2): GAGVSQSPSNKVTEKGKDVELRCDPISGHTALYWYRQSLGQGLEFLIYFQGNSAPDKSGLPSDRFSAERTGGSVSTLTIQRTQQEDSAVYLCASSSRGGEVNYGYTFGSGTRLTVV.

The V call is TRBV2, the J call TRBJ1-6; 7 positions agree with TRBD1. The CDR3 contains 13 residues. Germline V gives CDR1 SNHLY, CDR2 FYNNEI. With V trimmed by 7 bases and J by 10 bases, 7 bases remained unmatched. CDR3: CASNPGQNSPLHF. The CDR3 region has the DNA TGTGCCAGCAATCCGGGACAGAACTCACCCCTCCACTTT.